The table lists the clone carrying this T cell receptor (beta chain) with a count of one. Original processing methods: Scientists estimated how many nucleated cells there were by amplifying reference gene primers. Clones were read by immunoSEQ multiplex PCR, and TCRdb kept only the in-frame ones, dropping some. The V and J calls and clone size are taken from that table; D and trimming were inferred from the DNA. The sample holds roughly 570,000 clones, approximately 91% seen once. The CDR3 spans 14 residues. The germline V and J ends were trimmed by 4 bases and 2 bases, with 11 bases remaining between them. CDR1 is MNHEY and CDR2 is SVGAGI in the germline V gene. The Seattle patients, enrolled during active infection, were followed longitudinally. The sample originates from a study of blood T cell repertoires in COVID-19. Study-level background: The samples span acute and convalescent COVID-19 from the United States, Italy and Spain. The analysed material was cDNA or gDNA that came from T cells, B-cell-depleted T cells, or PBMCs.

The clonotype originates from a woman aged 50 to 65 with COVID-19, enrolled during active disease. Sequencing was carried out using peripheral blood. The chain is built from TRBV6-5 and TRBJ1-1, with D unresolved. The CDR3 nucleotides are TGTGCCAGCAGTTCCGCACGGGGAAACACTGAAGCTTTCTTT. Protein: CASSSARGNTEAFF.